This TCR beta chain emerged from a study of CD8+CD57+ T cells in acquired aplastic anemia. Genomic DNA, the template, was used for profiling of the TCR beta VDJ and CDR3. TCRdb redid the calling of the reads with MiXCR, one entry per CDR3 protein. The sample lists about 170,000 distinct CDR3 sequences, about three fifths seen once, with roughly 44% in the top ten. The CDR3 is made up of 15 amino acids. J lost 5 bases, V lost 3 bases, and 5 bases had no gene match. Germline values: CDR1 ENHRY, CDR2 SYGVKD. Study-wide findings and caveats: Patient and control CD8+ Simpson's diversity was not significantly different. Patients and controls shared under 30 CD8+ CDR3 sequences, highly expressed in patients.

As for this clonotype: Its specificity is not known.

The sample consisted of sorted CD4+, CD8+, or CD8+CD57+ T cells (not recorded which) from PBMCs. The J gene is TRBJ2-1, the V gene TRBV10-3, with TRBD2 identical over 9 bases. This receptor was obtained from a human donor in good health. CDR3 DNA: TGTGCCATCAGTGACCGTAGCGGGGGTAACAATGAGCAGTTCTTC. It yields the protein CAISDRSGGNNEQFF.